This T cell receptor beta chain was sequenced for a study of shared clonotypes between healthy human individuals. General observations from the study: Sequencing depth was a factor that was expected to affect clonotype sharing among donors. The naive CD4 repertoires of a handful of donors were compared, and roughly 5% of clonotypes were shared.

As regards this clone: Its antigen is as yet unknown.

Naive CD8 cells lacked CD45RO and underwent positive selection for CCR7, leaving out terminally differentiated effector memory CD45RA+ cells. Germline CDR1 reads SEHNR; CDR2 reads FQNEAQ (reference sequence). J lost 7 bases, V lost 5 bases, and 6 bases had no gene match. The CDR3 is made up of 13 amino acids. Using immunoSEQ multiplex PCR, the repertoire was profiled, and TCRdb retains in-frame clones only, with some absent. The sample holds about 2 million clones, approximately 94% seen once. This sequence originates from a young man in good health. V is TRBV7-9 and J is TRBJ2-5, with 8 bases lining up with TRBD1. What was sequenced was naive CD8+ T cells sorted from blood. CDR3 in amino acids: CASSRTGIGTQYF. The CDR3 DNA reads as TGTGCCAGCAGCAGGACAGGGATCGGGACCCAGTACTTC.